This TCR beta chain derives from a study of blood T cell repertoires in COVID-19. For the study at large: Sites across the United States, Italy and Spain contributed samples from acute and convalescent COVID-19. In each case, the material was cDNA or gDNA derived from T cells, B-cell-depleted T cells, or PBMCs.

Sequencing was performed with immunoSEQ multiplex PCR; in TCRdb, only in-frame clones are kept and a portion is missing. Altogether around 30,000 clones are present, about 80% being singletons, with the ten largest covering more than 40%. Per germline, CDR1 MNHEY and CDR2 SVGAGI. The CDR3 covers 16 residues. With 2 bases clipped from V and 4 bases from J, the junction kept 3 bases outside the gene matches. Sequenced sample: peripheral blood. The clonotype was recovered from a woman older than 75 with acute or convalescent COVID-19. V gene TRBV6-5 combines with J gene TRBJ2-2; TRBD2 matches 11 bases. This chain's CDR3 is CASSYLSGRATGELFF. The CDR3 DNA is TGTGCCAGCAGTTACCTTAGCGGGAGGGCCACCGGGGAGCTGTTTTTT.